The entry below gives a single T cell receptor beta chain sequence along with its context. V was pared by 7 bases and J by 10 bases, with 17 bases of the junction left unmatched. CDR1 is SQVTM and CDR2 is ANQGSEA in the germline V gene. The CDR3 contains 15 residues. These data originate in a study of long-term antiretroviral therapy in people with HIV. Sequencing used immunoSEQ v3.0 at survey level. Repertoires were generated with immunoSEQ multiplex PCR, while TCRdb's copy carries only in-frame clones and drops some. The sample lists about 27,000 clones, 65% to 85% occurring once. The chain is built from TRBV29-1 and TRBJ2-3, with 10 bases that match TRBD2. Sequencing was performed on unsorted PBMCs, taken 0.8 years before starting antiretroviral therapy. This TCR was recovered from a man between 18 and 35 years old with HIV. As DNA, the CDR3 is TGCAGCGCCGAAGGGGGTAGCGGGGGGTTCGAGGCGCAGTATTTT. This sequence encodes CSAEGGSGGFEAQYF.